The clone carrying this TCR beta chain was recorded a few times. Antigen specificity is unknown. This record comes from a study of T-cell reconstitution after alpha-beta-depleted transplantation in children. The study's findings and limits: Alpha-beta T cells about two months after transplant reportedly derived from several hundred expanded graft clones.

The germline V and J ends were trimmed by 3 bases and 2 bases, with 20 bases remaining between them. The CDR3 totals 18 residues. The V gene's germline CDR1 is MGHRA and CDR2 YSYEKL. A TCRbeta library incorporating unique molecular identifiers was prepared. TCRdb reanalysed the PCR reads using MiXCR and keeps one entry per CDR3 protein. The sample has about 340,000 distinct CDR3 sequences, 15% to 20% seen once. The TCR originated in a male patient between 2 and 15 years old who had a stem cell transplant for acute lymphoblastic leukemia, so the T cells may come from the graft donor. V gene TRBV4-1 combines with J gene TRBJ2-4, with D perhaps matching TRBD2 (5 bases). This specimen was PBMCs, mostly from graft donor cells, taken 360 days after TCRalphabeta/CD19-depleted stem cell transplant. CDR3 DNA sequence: TGCGCCAGCAGCCAGGTTCTAGGGAGTGGGATACCCAAAAACATTCAGTACTTC. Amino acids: CASSQVLGSGIPKNIQYF.